Listed below are T cell receptor beta chains from one sample, sequenced in a study of control samples from healthy donors and cancer patients. The table came from immunoSEQ multiplex PCR; TCRdb's copy has only in-frame clones and leaves some out. The data show almost 90,000 clones, with around 85% seen just once and over 2% held by the top ten. Material for sequencing was blood. All receptors come from a woman in her thirties or forties in good health. The CDR3 runs from the conserved cysteine through the conserved F or W. The D gene is left open where the match is weak. Some rows have no size entry. The others give once, few or many, or a class for an expanded clone.

D gene,J gene,clone size,V gene,CDR3 DNA,CDR3 protein
-,TRBJ1-5,few,TRBV11-3,TGTGCCAGCAGCTTGTTTACGGCCGCGGGGAGTCAGCCCCAGCATTTT,CASSLFTAAGSQPQHF
TRBD2,TRBJ2-4,-,TRBV5-1,TGCGCCAGCAGCTCGGGGCGCGGGGGGTCGAATGCAATTCAGTACTTC,CASSSGRGGSNAIQYF
-,TRBJ1-2,-,TRBV29-1,TGCAGCGTTGGAAGGGGCGATGGCTACACCTTC,CSVGRGDGYTF
-,TRBJ1-1,-,TRBV21-1,TGTGCCAGCAGCAAAGCGGGACAGGGGGCGGGGACAGGTGAAGCTTTCTTT,CASSKAGQGAGTGEAFF
-,TRBJ1-1,-,TRBV6-5,TGTGCCAGCATACGTCTCACTGAAGCTTTCTTT,CASIRLTEAFF
TRBD1,TRBJ1-2,-,TRBV7-2,TGTGCCAGCAGCGCCCAGACAGGGGAATGGGGGGGCTACACCTTC,CASSAQTGEWGGYTF
-,TRBJ2-1,-,TRBV7-2,TGTGCCAGCAGCTCCGACAGCTACAATGAGCAGTTCTTC,CASSSDSYNEQFF
-,TRBJ2-6,-,TRBV30,TGTGCCTGGAGTCCTACATTCTCTGGGGCCAACGTCCTGACTTTC,CAWSPTFSGANVLTF
-,TRBJ2-1,-,TRBV30,TGTGCCTGGAGTGCCCACAGGGTAGACAATGAGCAGTTCTTC,CAWSAHRVDNEQFF
-,TRBJ1-1,-,TRBV4-1,TGCGCCAGCAGCCAAGTAAGGCCATTTAGGGTGTCAGGGGCTGAAGCTTTCTTT,CASSQVRPFRVSGAEAFF
TRBD1,TRBJ1-2,-,TRBV7-2,TGTGCCAGCAGCTCCTGGGACAGGCCTAATGGCTACACCTTC,CASSSWDRPNGYTF
TRBD2,TRBJ2-2,-,TRBV5-6,TGTGCCAGCAGCTTGACCGCCGGGGGGGCCAGGAACACCGGGGAGCTGTTTTTT,CASSLTAGGARNTGELFF
TRBD2,TRBJ2-7,-,TRBV4-1,TGCGCCAGCAGCCAAGATAAGCGGGGGGGGACCTACGAGCAGTACTTC,CASSQDKRGGTYEQYF
TRBD2,TRBJ2-3,-,TRBV29-1,TGCAGCGTGAGCGGGACTAGCGGGGCGGCGCAGTATTTT,CSVSGTSGAAQYF
-,TRBJ1-1,-,TRBV19,TGTGCCAGTAGGGTTGGGTCTGGCGGCACTGAAGCTTTCTTT,CASRVGSGGTEAFF
-,TRBJ1-2,-,TRBV29-1,TGCAGCGTTGACAGGTCCCCTGACTATGGCTACACCTTC,CSVDRSPDYGYTF
TRBD1,TRBJ1-5,-,TRBV2,TGTGCCAGCAGAAGGGACAGGGCCAACGGGGGGGGTAATCAGCCCCAGCATTTT,CASRRDRANGGGNQPQHF
TRBD1,TRBJ1-3,-,TRBV7-7,TGTGCCAGCAGCTTCGGGACAGGGGCACTCCTCTCTGGAAACACCATATATTTT,CASSFGTGALLSGNTIYF
TRBD1,TRBJ1-1,-,TRBV5-1,TGCGCCAGCAGCCAAGGGGGCGTGGGCACTGAAGCTTTCTTT,CASSQGGVGTEAFF
-,TRBJ2-5,-,TRBV11-3,TGTGCCAGCAGCTTAATATCCGGCGGCCTCCAAGAGACCCAGTACTTC,CASSLISGGLQETQYF
TRBD2,TRBJ2-7,-,TRBV6-6,TGTGCCAGCAGTTTACGGGGGGGGGCCGGGTACGAGCAGTACTTC,CASSLRGGAGYEQYF
TRBD1,TRBJ1-2,-,TRBV6-6,TGTGCCAGCAGTTACTCGTCTCGACAGGGCAACCTCGGCTACACCTTC,CASSYSSRQGNLGYTF
TRBD1,TRBJ2-7,-,TRBV2,TGTGCCAGCAATAGACCGGGACAGGGGGCGGGGGAGCAGTACTTC,CASNRPGQGAGEQYF